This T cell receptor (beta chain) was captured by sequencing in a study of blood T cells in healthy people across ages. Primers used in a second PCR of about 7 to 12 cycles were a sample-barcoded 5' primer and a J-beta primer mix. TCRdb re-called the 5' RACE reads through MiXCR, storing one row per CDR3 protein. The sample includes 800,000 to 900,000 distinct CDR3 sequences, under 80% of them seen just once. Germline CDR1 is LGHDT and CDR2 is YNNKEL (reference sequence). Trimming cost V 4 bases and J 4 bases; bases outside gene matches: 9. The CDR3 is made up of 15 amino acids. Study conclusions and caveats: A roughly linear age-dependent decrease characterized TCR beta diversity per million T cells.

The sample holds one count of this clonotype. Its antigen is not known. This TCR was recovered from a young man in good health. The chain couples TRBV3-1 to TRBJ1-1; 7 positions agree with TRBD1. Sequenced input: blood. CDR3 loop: CASSPGGGGFTEAFF. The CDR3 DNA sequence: TGTGCCAGCAGCCCAGGGGGGGGCGGTTTCACTGAAGCTTTCTTT.